This TCR beta chain was sequenced during a study of human T cells and chemical hapten exposure. Specified time point: patch test 3, about 24 weeks after DPC sensitization. Treatment given: therapeutic diphenylcyclopropenone sensitization with weekly scalp DPC. The CDR3 spans 11 residues. V lost 6 bases, J lost 8 bases, and 7 bases lay in between. CDR1 and CDR2 from the germline V gene are MNHEY and SVGEGT. The table lists this clonotype with a few counts. Each CDR3 protein is one row after TCRdb ran MiXCR on the RACE reads. The table has about 160,000 distinct CDR3 sequences, roughly a quarter seen once.

The rearrangement uses TRBV6-2 or TRBV6-3 and TRBJ2-2, with no clear D. The input for sequencing was whole blood, taken in connection with sensitization to the hapten diphenylcyclopropenone (DPC). The TCR comes from a woman in her late teens or twenties with alopecia areata. Some clones in this sample may be carry-over from other donors' samples. Here the CDR3 reads CASRDGGELFF. CDR3 nucleotide sequence: TGTGCCAGCAGAGACGGGGGGGAGCTGTTTTTT.